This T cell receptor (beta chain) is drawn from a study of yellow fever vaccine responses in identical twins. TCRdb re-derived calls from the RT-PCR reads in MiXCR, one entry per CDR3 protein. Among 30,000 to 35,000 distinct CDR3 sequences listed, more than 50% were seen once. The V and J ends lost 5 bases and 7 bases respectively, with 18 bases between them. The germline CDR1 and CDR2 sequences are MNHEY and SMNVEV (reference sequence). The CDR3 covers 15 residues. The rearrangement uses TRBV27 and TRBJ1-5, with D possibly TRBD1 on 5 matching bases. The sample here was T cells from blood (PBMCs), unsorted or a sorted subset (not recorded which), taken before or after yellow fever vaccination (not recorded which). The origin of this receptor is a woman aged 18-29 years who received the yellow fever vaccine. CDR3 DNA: TGTGCCAGCAGTCCCCGGGCAGGGACGGTACAGCCCCAGCATTTT. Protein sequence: CASSPRAGTVQPQHF.